The 5 T cell receptor beta chains below come from one sample, sequenced in a study of blood T cells in healthy people across ages. Sample-barcoded 5' priming and a J-beta primer mix drove a second PCR of roughly 6 to 12 cycles. TCRdb independently ran MiXCR on the 5' RACE reads; one entry per CDR3 protein. The data hold 500,000 to 650,000 distinct CDR3 sequences, with about 26% observed a single time. These same data were also listed under a study on T cells of mothers and their children.

Sequenced: blood. These receptors originate from a boy between 2 and 10 years old in good health.

This rearrangement joins TRBV20-1 to TRBJ2-1; a possible D gene is TRBD1 (6 bases). The CDR3 runs 16 residues. V lost 2 bases, J lost 2 bases, and 16 bases lay in between. Germline values: CDR1 DFQATT, CDR2 SNEGSKA (reference sequence). The CDR3 DNA follows: TGCAGTGCTAGACCGGTACAGGGTATGGCCTACAATGAGCAGTTCTTC. Translated, it gives CSARPVQGMAYNEQFF.

This clonotype was seen a few times. The rearrangement uses TRBV2 and TRBJ2-2; D remains unclear. There are 18 residues in the CDR3. CDR1 is SNHLY, CDR2 FYNNEI, per germline. V lost 0 bases, J lost 7 bases, and 21 bases lay in between. The CDR3, as DNA: TGTGCCAGCAGTGAAGCGCTTCCGGGCAGGATATTCAACGGGGAGCTGTTTTTT. This translates into CASSEALPGRIFNGELFF.

This chain uses TRBV7-9 with TRBJ1-4; the match to TRBD1 covers 9 bases. The CDR3 loop spans 15 amino acids. CDR1 SEHNR and CDR2 FQNEAQ come from the germline V gene (reference sequence). J gave up 8 bases and V 5 bases, and 9 bases lay outside the gene matches. CDR3 in amino acids: CASSDVGQGLEKLFF. The CDR3 nucleotides read TGTGCCAGCAGCGACGTAGGACAGGGGTTGGAAAAACTGTTTTTT.

In this sample, this clonotype turned up a few times. This chain links TRBV7-2 with TRBJ1-5; 11 bases agree with TRBD1. Germline V gives CDR1 SGHTA, CDR2 FQGNSA. V lost 4 bases, J lost 5 bases, and 4 bases stayed unmatched. The CDR3 contains 15 residues. The CDR3 DNA is TGTGCCAGCAGCTCCCGGACAGGGGGCCATCAGCCCCAGCATTTT. This encodes CASSSRTGGHQPQHF. Full variable domain (remainder filled in from reference TRBV7-2 and TRBJ1-5): GAGVSQSPSNKVTEKGKDVELRCDPISGHTALYWYRQSLGQGLEFLIYFQGNSAPDKSGLPSDRFSAERTGGSVSTLTIQRTQQEDSAVYLCASSSRTGGHQPQHFGDGTRLSIL.

This clonotype was seen more than once but under ten times. This chain uses TRBV27 with TRBJ2-7; 11 nucleotides match TRBD2. The germline gives CDR1 MNHEY, CDR2 SMNVEV (reference sequence). This CDR3 comprises 16 residues. V lost 3 bases to trimming and J lost 3 bases; unmatched junction nucleotides: 7. In DNA, the CDR3 is TGTGCCAGCAGTTTTTCCGGACTAGCGGGCCGCTACGAGCAGTACTTC. Translation gives CASSFSGLAGRYEQYF.